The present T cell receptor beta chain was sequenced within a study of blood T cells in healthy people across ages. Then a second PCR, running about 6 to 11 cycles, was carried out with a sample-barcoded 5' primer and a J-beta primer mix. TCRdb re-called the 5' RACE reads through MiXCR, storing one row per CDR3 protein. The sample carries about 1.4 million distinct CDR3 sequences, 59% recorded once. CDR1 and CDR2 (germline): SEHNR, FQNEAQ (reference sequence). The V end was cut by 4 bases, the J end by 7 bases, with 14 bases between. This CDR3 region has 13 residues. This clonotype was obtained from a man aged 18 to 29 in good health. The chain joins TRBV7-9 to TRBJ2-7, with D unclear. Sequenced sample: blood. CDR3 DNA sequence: TGTGCCAGCAGCTACCCACTGGCGCAAGAGCAGTACTTC. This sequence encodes CASSYPLAQEQYF.